These 2 T cell receptor beta chains originate from one sample sequenced in a study of CD8 T cells in Susac syndrome. With random hexamers, reverse transcription was performed on about 0.45 to 1 ug of RNA. Each CDR3 protein gets one entry after TCRdb re-called the immunoSEQ multiplex PCR reads with MiXCR. Altogether about 300,000 distinct CDR3 sequences are present, 65% to 90% being singletons, with the ten largest covering about 0.22%. The specimen was CD8+ T cells from PBMCs. Source of these receptors: a human donor with multiple sclerosis.

The count of this clonotype is one. V and J are TRBV25-1 and TRBJ2-1; D uncertain. CDR3 size: 17 residues. The V gene's germline CDR1 is MGHDK and CDR2 SYGVNS. Deletions cut 4 bases from V and 0 bases from J, with 16 bases between. The CDR3, as DNA: TGTGCCAGCAGTGTTCGTGCGTGGGCCAGCTCCTACAATGAGCAGTTCTTC. The encoded protein is CASSVRAWASSYNEQFF.

V is TRBV19 and J is TRBJ1-2; TRBD1 is a possible D gene (6 bases). CDR1 and CDR2 (germline): LNHDA, SQIVND (reference sequence). Trimming cost V 0 bases and J 6 bases, with 23 bases left between them. The CDR3 consists of 18 residues. DNA for the CDR3: TGTGCCAGTAGTATAGATCTATTTCCTCAGGGGAAGAACGATGGCTACACCTTC. Residues: CASSIDLFPQGKNDGYTF. Together with reference TRBV19 and TRBJ1-2, the CDR3 gives the full variable domain: DGGITQSPKYLFRKEGQNVTLSCEQNLNHDAMYWYRQDPGQGLRLIYYSQIVNDFQKGDIAEGYSVSREKKESFPLTVTSAQKNPTAFYLCASSIDLFPQGKNDGYTFGSGTRLTVV.